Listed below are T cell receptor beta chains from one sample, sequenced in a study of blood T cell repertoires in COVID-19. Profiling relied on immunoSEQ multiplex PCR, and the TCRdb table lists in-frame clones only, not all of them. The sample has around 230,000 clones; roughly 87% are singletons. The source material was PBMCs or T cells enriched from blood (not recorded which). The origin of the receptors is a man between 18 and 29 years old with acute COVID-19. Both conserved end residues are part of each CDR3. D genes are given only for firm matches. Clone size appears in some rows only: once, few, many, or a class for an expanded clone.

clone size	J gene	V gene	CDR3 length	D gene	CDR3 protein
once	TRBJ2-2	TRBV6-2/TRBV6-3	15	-	CASSSRTNITGELFF
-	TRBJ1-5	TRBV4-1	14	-	CASSQEVGRQPQHF
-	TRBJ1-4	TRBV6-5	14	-	CASSYYGYNEKLFF
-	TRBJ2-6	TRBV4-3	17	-	CASSQEAGSSGANVLTF
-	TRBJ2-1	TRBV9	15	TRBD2	CASSPRGSGVNEQFF
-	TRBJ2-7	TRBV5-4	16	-	CASSLVRTSDSHEQYF
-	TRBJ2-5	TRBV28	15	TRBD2	CASSLRTSGEETQYF
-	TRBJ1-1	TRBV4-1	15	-	CASSPPRGMNTEAFF
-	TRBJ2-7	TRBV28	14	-	CASSLRGSAYEQYF
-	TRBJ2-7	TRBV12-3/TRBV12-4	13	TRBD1	CASSFRTGLEQYF
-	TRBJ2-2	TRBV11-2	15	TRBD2	CASRGLEGRTGELFF
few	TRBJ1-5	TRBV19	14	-	CASSIPGFDQPQHF
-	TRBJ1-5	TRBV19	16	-	CASSMEEQASNQPQHF
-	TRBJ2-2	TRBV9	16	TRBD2	CASSPRPVGGTGELFF
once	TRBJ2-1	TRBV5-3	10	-	CARSLSKQFF
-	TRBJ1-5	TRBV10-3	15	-	CAISEEDRHNQPQHF
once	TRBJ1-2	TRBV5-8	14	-	CASSYRTDDYGYTF
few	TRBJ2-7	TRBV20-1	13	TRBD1	CSASSDRAYEQYF
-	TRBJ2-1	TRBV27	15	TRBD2	CASKFIAGDYNEQFF
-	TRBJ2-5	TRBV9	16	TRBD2	CASSPRLAGVGETQYF
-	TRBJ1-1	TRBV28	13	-	CASSFGGLTEAFF
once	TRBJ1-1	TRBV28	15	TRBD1	CASSLPTGGFTEAFF
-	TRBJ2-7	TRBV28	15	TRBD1	CASRPGQGAFHEQYF
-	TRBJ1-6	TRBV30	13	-	CAWTGAYNSPLHF
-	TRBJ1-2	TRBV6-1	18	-	CASSEDGGSGPGSYGYTF
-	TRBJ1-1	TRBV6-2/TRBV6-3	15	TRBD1	CASSYSGTGRTEAFF
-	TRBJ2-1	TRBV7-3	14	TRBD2	CASSLSGRVDEQFF
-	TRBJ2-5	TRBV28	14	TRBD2	CASSILAGSETQYF
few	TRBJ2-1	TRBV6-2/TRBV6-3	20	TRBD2	CASSYSVTSGSSGVRNEQFF
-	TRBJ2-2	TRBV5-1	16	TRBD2	CASSQGLARYTGELFF
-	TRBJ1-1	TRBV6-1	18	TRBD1	CASSDQALQGAKNTEAFF